A single sample is the source of the 27 T cell receptor beta chains below, sequenced in a study of CD8 T cells in ankylosing spondylitis. In TCRdb, the 5' RACE reads were re-called with MiXCR into one record per CDR3 protein. The sample lists 250,000 to 300,000 distinct CDR3 sequences; approximately 20% were seen once. Sequenced: blood, either unsorted or a sorted T cell fraction (not recorded which). Every receptor here comes from a male donor with ankylosing spondylitis or in good health (not recorded which).

The chain employs TRBV5-1 and TRBJ2-1; D unclear. Trimming took 2 bases from V and 6 from J, leaving 12 bases between them. The CDR3 is 14 amino acids. Germline values: CDR1 SGHRS, CDR2 YFSETQ. The CDR3 loop reads CASSFWLEGNEQFF. The CDR3 DNA follows: TGCGCCAGCAGCTTTTGGTTAGAAGGCAATGAGCAGTTCTTC.

This clonotype turned up a few times. The V call is TRBV20-1, the J call TRBJ2-5; D not certain. V lost 7 bases, J lost 3 bases, and 18 bases lay in between. The CDR3 consists of 14 residues. Per the germline V gene, CDR1 is DFQATT and CDR2 is SNEGSKA (reference sequence). The CDR3 sequence: CSVLRQDRKETQYF. DNA for the CDR3: TGCAGTGTACTCAGGCAGGACCGAAAAGAGACCCAGTACTTC.

This clonotype came up a few times. The V and J genes are TRBV5-1 and TRBJ2-3; the match to TRBD1 covers 8 bases. J was trimmed by 5 bases and V by 4 bases; bases with no gene match: 3. The CDR3 is made up of 13 amino acids. Germline V gene sequence: CDR1 SGHRS, CDR2 YFSETQ. The CDR3 reads CASSLTGEDTQYF. The CDR3 coding sequence is TGCGCCAGCAGCCTGACAGGGGAAGATACGCAGTATTTT. The entire variable domain, with the rest obtained from reference TRBV5-1 and TRBJ2-3, is as follows: KAGVTQTPRYLIKTRGQQVTLSCSPISGHRSVSWYQQTPGQGLQFLFEYFSETQRNKGNFPGRFSGRQFSNSRSEMNVSTLELGDSALYLCASSLTGEDTQYFGPGTRLTVL.

The chain has TRBV5-1 and TRBJ2-1; weak D call: TRBD1 (5 bases). Germline lookup yields CDR1 SGHRS and CDR2 YFSETQ. Trimming pared 3 bases from V and 2 bases from J, leaving 12 bases between. The CDR3 length is 15 residues. The CDR3 spells CASSWPRTTYNEQFF. DNA for the CDR3: TGCGCCAGCAGCTGGCCCCGGACAACCTACAATGAGCAGTTCTTC.

The gene calls are TRBV24-1 and TRBJ2-5; no firm D call. The CDR3 has 12 amino acids. The germline V and J ends were trimmed by 5 bases and 5 bases, with 8 bases remaining between them. Germline V lookup: CDR1 KGHDR, CDR2 SFDVKD. CDR3 protein: CATSGVGETQYF. The CDR3 coding sequence is TGTGCCACCAGTGGGGTGGGGGAGACCCAGTACTTC.

This chain connects TRBV6-4 to TRBJ2-3; 7 nucleotides align to TRBD2. CDR3 length: 14 amino acids. Trimming at V came to 4 bases and at J to 5 bases, leaving 6 bases not matched to a gene. Per the germline V gene, CDR1 is MRHNA and CDR2 is SNTAGT. The CDR3 bases are TGTGCCAGCAGTGTAGCGGGCCTGGGAGATACGCAGTATTTT. As protein: CASSVAGLGDTQYF.

Ten or more counts support this clonotype. This chain links TRBV5-1 with TRBJ2-1; D is uncertain. V shed 2 bases and J shed 8 bases, with 5 bases lying between them. This CDR3 region has 11 residues. Germline CDR1 SGHRS, CDR2 YFSETQ. The CDR3 here is CASSLYYEQFF. The CDR3 nucleotides read TGCGCCAGCAGCTTATACTATGAGCAGTTCTTC. The full variable domain, with the rest looked up from reference TRBV5-1 and TRBJ2-1, is KAGVTQTPRYLIKTRGQQVTLSCSPISGHRSVSWYQQTPGQGLQFLFEYFSETQRNKGNFPGRFSGRQFSNSRSEMNVSTLELGDSALYLCASSLYYEQFFGPGTRLTVL.

This clonotype was counted ten times or more. The CDR3 DNA reads TGTGCCTCCCAATTTTCGTCCGGGACTAGCGGGGCGTATGAGCAGTTCTTC. This encodes CASQFSSGTSGAYEQFF. This chain uses TRBV10-3 with TRBJ2-1; 13 bases are a match to TRBD2. The CDR3 runs to 17 residues. Germline CDR1 is ENHRY and CDR2 is SYGVKD. V shed 11 bases and J 8 bases; nucleotides not matched to a gene: 18.

The rearrangement uses TRBV29-1 and TRBJ2-3, with D possibly matching TRBD1 (6 bases). The germline gives CDR1 SQVTM, CDR2 ANQGSEA. V lost 7 bases, J lost 5 bases, and 10 bases lay in between. CDR3 length: 11 amino acids. The CDR3 region is CSGGPRDTQYF. DNA for the CDR3: TGCAGCGGGGGGCCGCGAGATACGCAGTATTTT.

The chain links TRBV29-1 to TRBJ2-2; TRBD1 aligns across 9 bases. The ends lost 6 bases at V and 0 bases at J; junction bases unmatched: 8. The CDR3 loop spans 16 amino acids. CDR1 SQVTM and CDR2 ANQGSEA come from the germline V gene. CDR3 bases: TGCAGCGTCGCGACCCGGGACAGGGCGAACACCGGGGAGCTGTTTTTT. Amino acids: CSVATRDRANTGELFF.

The V gene is TRBV28, the J gene TRBJ1-1; D call uncertain. The CDR3 sequence is 9 residues long. V was pared by 8 bases and J by 10 bases, with 8 bases between. Germline V gene lookup returns CDR1 MDHEN and CDR2 SYDVKM. The CDR3 sequence: CASGPGAFF. The CDR3 region has the DNA TGTGCCAGCGGGCCCGGAGCTTTCTTT.

The chain couples TRBV4-2 to TRBJ2-4; 11 nucleotides agree with TRBD2. The CDR3 spans 17 residues. After removal of 0 bases from V and 6 bases from J, the junction contained 7 bases not matched to a gene. Per germline, CDR1 LGHNA and CDR2 YNFKEQ. This CDR3 is CASSQEPSLAGANIQYF. For the CDR3, the DNA is TGTGCCAGCAGCCAAGAACCCTCACTAGCGGGGGCAAACATTCAGTACTTC.

This clonotype was seen only a few times. The V gene is TRBV12-3 or TRBV12-4, the J gene TRBJ2-2; TRBD1 might be the D (5 bases). The CDR3 is 15 residues long. V lost 3 bases and J 5 bases, leaving 13 bases between the germline ends. The CDR3 region is CASSLYQPGTGELFF. Here the CDR3 DNA reads TGTGCCAGCAGTTTGTACCAGCCAGGGACCGGGGAGCTGTTTTTT.

This clonotype was detected many times. The CDR3 loop is CSASDLQETQYF. The CDR3 nucleotides are TGCAGTGCTAGCGACCTCCAAGAGACCCAGTACTTC. The chain is built from TRBV20-1 and TRBJ2-5; D remains unclear. V lost 3 bases to trimming and J lost 1 base, with 6 bases between them. The CDR3 totals 12 residues. Germline CDR1 and CDR2: DFQATT and SNEGSKA (reference sequence).

The table lists this clonotype with a few counts. This chain uses TRBV20-1 with TRBJ1-1; D is perhaps TRBD1 (6 bases). This CDR3 spans 12 amino acids. The germline CDR1 and CDR2 sequences are DFQATT and SNEGSKA (reference sequence). Here the CDR3 DNA reads TGCAGAATAGACAGGCTGAACACTGAAGCTTTCTTT. It is translated as CRIDRLNTEAFF.

This sequence joins TRBV6-2 or TRBV6-3 and TRBJ1-1; D gene uncertain. V was cut by 4 bases and J by 2 bases, with 17 bases left in between. Germline V gives CDR1 MNHEY, CDR2 SVGEGT. The CDR3 sequence is 16 residues long. In DNA, the CDR3 is TGTGCCAGCAGTTCGGGCTACGGATCAGGTAACACTGAAGCTTTCTTT. Residues: CASSSGYGSGNTEAFF.

This clonotype was recorded a few times. This chain joins TRBV24-1 and TRBJ2-5; D is possibly TRBD2 (7 bases). This CDR3 spans 16 amino acids. The V gene's germline CDR1 is KGHDR and CDR2 SFDVKD. Trimming stripped 4 bases from V and 2 bases from J, with 16 bases between. The CDR3 nucleotides are TGTGCCACCAGTGAAAGACTCAGGGGAGGGCAAGAGACCCAGTACTTC. It translates to CATSERLRGGQETQYF.

V and J are TRBV12-3 or TRBV12-4 and TRBJ2-1, with D perhaps TRBD2 (6 bases). The CDR3 sequence is 13 residues long. V lost 5 bases, J lost 3 bases, and 8 bases lay in between. This CDR3 is CASSRGNYNEQFF. Written as DNA, the CDR3 is TGTGCCAGCAGTCGGGGGAACTACAATGAGCAGTTCTTC.

The chain has TRBV7-2 and TRBJ2-5, with unresolved D. The V end was cut by 0 bases, the J end by 1 base, with 9 bases between. Germline V gene lookup returns CDR1 SGHTA and CDR2 FQGNSA. The CDR3 totals 15 residues. The CDR3 loop reads CASSLAGPIQETQYF. The CDR3 DNA sequence: TGTGCCAGCAGCTTAGCCGGACCGATCCAAGAGACCCAGTACTTC. The variable domain in full, completed from reference TRBV7-2 and TRBJ2-5, reads GAGVSQSPSNKVTEKGKDVELRCDPISGHTALYWYRQSLGQGLEFLIYFQGNSAPDKSGLPSDRFSAERTGGSVSTLTIQRTQQEDSAVYLCASSLAGPIQETQYFGPGTRLLVL.

This clonotype was found a few times. The chain combines TRBV6-1 with TRBJ1-2, with D tentatively TRBD1 (5 bases). The CDR3 is 12 amino acids. V lost 6 bases, J lost 6 bases, and 11 bases lay in between. Germline V gene sequence: CDR1 MNHNS, CDR2 SASEGT. The CDR3 DNA is TGTGCCAGCAGATTGACAGTTCATGGCTACACCTTC. It translates to CASRLTVHGYTF.

This clonotype was detected ten times or more. The J gene is TRBJ2-3, the V gene TRBV5-1; TRBD1 or TRBD2 may be the D gene (5 bases each). V gave up 0 bases and J gave up 3 bases, with 11 bases separating them. Germline values: CDR1 SGHRS, CDR2 YFSETQ. The CDR3 sequence is 15 residues long. In DNA form, the CDR3 reads TGCGCCAGCAGCTTGGTGGGGGAGCGAACAGATACGCAGTATTTT. It translates to CASSLVGERTDTQYF.

The V gene is TRBV25-1, the J gene TRBJ1-2, with D maybe TRBD1 (5 bases). CDR3 length: 11 residues. Germline CDR1 reads MGHDK; CDR2 reads SYGVNS. Trimming shortened V by 4 bases and J by 7 bases, and 7 bases separated the two germline ends. CDR3 protein: CASSVGVGYTF. CDR3 nucleotide sequence: TGTGCCAGCAGTGTAGGGGTTGGCTACACCTTC.

The chain joins TRBV30 to TRBJ1-1; no reliable D call. Germline V lookup: CDR1 GTSNPN, CDR2 SVGIG (reference sequence). Between the trimmed V and J ends, which lost 0 bases and 1 base, there was a span of 12 bases. The CDR3 is made up of 15 amino acids. The CDR3 nucleotides read TGTGCCTGGAGTGTACGAGGGCAGCCGAACACTGAAGCTTTCTTT. It codes for CAWSVRGQPNTEAFF. The full variable domain, rest sourced from reference TRBV30 and TRBJ1-1, is SQTIHQWPATLVQPVGSPLSLECTVEGTSNPNLYWYRQAAGRGLQLLFYSVGIGQISSEVPQNLSASRPQDRQFILSSKKLLLSDSGFYLCAWSVRGQPNTEAFFGQGTRLTVV.

This chain connects TRBV7-8 to TRBJ2-7; 9 bases align to TRBD1. With V trimmed by 5 bases and J by 0 bases, 5 bases remained unmatched. Germline CDR1 reads SGHVS; CDR2 reads FQNEAQ. There are 15 residues in the CDR3. CDR3 in amino acids: CASSIQGASSYEQYV. DNA of the CDR3: TGTGCCAGCAGCATACAGGGGGCGAGCTCCTACGAGCAGTACGTC.

The sample holds a few counts of this clonotype. This chain joins TRBV11-2 and TRBJ1-4, with 7 nucleotides matching TRBD1. The V and J ends lost 2 bases and 0 bases, in that order; junction bases with no gene match: 3. The CDR3 loop spans 16 amino acids. Per the germline V gene, CDR1 is SGHAT and CDR2 is FQNNGV. This CDR3 is CASSLRQGATNEKLFF. The DNA of the CDR3 is TGTGCCAGCAGCTTACGGCAGGGGGCAACTAATGAAAAACTGTTTTTT.

V usage is TRBV7-3 and J usage is TRBJ1-1, with D maybe TRBD1 (6 bases). Germline V CDR1 and CDR2: SGHTA, FQGTGA. Trimming left V 5 bases short and J 1 base short, with 14 bases between. The CDR3 has 15 residues. The CDR3 bases are TGTGCCAGCAGCCCCGAGGGGGGAAGGAACACTGAAGCTTTCTTT. Amino acid sequence: CASSPEGGRNTEAFF. Variable domain in full (rest from reference TRBV7-3 and TRBJ1-1): GAGVSQTPSNKVTEKGKYVELRCDPISGHTALYWYRQSLGQGPEFLIYFQGTGAADDSGLPNDRFFAVRPEGSVSTLKIQRTERGDSAVYLCASSPEGGRNTEAFFGQGTRLTVV.

This clonotype showed up just a few times. V is TRBV7-2 and J is TRBJ2-3, with 7 bases identical to TRBD1. After removal of 5 bases from V and 2 bases from J, the junction contained 4 bases not matched to a gene. Germline CDR1 SGHTA, CDR2 FQGNSA. This CDR3 is 14 amino acids long. The CDR3 region is CASSPTGITDTQYF. CDR3 DNA sequence: TGTGCCAGCAGCCCGACAGGGATCACAGATACGCAGTATTTT.